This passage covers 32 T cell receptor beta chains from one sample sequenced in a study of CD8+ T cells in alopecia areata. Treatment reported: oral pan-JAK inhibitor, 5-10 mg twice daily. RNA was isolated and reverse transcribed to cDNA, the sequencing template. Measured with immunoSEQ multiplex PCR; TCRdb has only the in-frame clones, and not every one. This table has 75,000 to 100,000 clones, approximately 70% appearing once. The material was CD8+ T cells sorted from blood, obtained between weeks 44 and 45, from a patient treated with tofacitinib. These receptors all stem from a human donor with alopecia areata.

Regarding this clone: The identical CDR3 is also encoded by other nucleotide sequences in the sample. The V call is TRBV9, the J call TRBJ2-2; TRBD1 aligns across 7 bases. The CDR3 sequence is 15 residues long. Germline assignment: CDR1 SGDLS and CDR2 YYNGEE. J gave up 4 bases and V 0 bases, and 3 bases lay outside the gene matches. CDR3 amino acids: CASSVAGTVTGELFF. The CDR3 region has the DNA TGTGCCAGCAGCGTAGCAGGGACAGTCACCGGGGAGCTGTTTTTT.

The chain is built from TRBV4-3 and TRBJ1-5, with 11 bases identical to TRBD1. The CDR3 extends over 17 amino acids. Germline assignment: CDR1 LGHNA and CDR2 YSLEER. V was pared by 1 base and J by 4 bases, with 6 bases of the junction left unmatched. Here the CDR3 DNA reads TGCGCCAGCAGCCAAGCTTGGACAGGGGGCGTTAATCAGCCCCAGCATTTT. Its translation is CASSQAWTGGVNQPQHF.

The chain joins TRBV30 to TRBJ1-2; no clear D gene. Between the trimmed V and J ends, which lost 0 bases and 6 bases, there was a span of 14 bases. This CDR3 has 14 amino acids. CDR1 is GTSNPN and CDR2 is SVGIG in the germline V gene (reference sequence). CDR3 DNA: TGTGCCTGGAGTGTAGTGCCGACTGAGGATGGCTACACCTTC. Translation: CAWSVVPTEDGYTF.

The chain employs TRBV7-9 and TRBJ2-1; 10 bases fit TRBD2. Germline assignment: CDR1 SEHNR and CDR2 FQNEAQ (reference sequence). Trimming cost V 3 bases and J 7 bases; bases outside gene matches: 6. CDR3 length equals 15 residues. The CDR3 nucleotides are TGTGCCAGCAGCTTTCTAGCGGGGGCTCGGAATGAGCAGTTCTTC. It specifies CASSFLAGARNEQFF.

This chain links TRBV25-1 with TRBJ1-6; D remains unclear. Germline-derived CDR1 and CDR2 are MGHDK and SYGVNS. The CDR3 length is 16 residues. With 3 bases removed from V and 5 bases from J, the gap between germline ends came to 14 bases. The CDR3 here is CASSEVGLRDNSPLHF. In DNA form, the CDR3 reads TGTGCCAGCAGTGAGGTTGGGTTAAGGGATAATTCACCCCTCCACTTT.

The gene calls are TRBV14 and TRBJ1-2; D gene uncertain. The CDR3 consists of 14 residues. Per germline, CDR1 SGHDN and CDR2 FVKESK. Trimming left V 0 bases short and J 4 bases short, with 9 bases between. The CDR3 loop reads CASSQEDSLYGYTF. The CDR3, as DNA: TGTGCCAGCAGCCAAGAAGATTCTCTCTATGGCTACACCTTC. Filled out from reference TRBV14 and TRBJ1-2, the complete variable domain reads EAGVTQFPSHSVIEKGQTVTLRCDPISGHDNLYWYRRVMGKEIKFLLHFVKESKQDESGMPNNRFLAERTGGTYSTLKVQPAELEDSGVYFCASSQEDSLYGYTFGSGTRLTVV.

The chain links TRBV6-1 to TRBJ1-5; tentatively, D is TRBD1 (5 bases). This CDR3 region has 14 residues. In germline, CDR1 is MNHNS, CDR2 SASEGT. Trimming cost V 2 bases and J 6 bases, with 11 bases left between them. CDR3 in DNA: TGTGCCAGCAGTGAATGGGGTGGGGGTCAGCCCCAGCATTTT. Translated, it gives CASSEWGGGQPQHF.

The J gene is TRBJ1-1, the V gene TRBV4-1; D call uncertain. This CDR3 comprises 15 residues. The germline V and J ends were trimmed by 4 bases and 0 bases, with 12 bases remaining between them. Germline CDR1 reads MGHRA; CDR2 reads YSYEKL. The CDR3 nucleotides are TGCGCCAGCAGCCCTCCCCCGGGAGTGAACACTGAAGCTTTCTTT. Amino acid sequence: CASSPPPGVNTEAFF.

The CDR3: CASSQRGIYNEQFF. Written as DNA, the CDR3 is TGTGCCAGCAGCCAGAGGGGGATCTACAATGAGCAGTTCTTC. This rearrangement joins TRBV14 to TRBJ2-1; tentatively, D is TRBD1 (6 bases). V shed 3 bases and J shed 3 bases, with 9 bases lying between them. Per germline, CDR1 SGHDN and CDR2 FVKESK. This CDR3 contains 14 residues.

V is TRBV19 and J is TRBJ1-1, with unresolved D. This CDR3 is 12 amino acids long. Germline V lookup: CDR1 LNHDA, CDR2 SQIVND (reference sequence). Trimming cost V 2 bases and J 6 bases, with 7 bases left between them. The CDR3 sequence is CASSIRGSEAFF. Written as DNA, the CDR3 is TGTGCCAGTAGTATAAGAGGGTCTGAAGCTTTCTTT.

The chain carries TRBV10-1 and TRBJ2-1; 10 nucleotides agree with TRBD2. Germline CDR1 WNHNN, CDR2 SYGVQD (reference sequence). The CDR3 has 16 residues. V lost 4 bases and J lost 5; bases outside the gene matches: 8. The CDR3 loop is CASSAILAGVDNEQFF. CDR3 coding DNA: TGCGCCAGCAGTGCCATTCTAGCGGGGGTAGACAATGAGCAGTTCTTC.

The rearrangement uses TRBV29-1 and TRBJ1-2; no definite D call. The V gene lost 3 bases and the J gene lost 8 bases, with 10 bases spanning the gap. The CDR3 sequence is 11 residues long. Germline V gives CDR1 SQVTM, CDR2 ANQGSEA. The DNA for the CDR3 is TGCAGCGTTGATTCCAACCGCGGCTACACCTTC. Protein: CSVDSNRGYTF. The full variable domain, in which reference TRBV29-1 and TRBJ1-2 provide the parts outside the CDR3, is SAVISQKPSRDICQRGTSLTIQCQVDSQVTMMFWYRQQPGQSLTLIATANQGSEATYESGFVIDKFPISRPNLTFSTLTVSNMSPEDSSIYLCSVDSNRGYTFGSGTRLTVV.

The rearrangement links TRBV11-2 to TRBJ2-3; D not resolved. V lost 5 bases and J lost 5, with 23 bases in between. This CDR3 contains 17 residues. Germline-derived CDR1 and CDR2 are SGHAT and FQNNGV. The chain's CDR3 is CASSPRYPSVVEDTQYF. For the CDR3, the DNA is TGTGCCAGCAGCCCCCGTTATCCGTCGGTTGTCGAAGATACGCAGTATTTT.

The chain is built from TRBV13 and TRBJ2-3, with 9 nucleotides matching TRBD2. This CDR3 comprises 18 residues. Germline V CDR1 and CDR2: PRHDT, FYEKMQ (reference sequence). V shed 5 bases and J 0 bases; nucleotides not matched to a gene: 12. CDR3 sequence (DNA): TGTGCCAGCAGCCCCTCCGGTAGCGGGGGAACTAGCACAGATACGCAGTATTTT. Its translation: CASSPSGSGGTSTDTQYF.

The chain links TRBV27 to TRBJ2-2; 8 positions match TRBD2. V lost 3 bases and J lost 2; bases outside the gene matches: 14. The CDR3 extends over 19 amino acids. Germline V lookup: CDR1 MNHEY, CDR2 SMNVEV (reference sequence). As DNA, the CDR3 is TGTGCCAGCAGTTTTTTGATAGACGGGGGGGCCGCAAACACCGGGGAGCTGTTTTTT. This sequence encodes CASSFLIDGGAANTGELFF.

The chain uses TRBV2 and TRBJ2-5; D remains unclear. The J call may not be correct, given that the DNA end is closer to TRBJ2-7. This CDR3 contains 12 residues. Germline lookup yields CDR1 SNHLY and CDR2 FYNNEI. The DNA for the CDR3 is TGTGCCAGCAGTGAAAACTGGACCGAGCAGTACTTC. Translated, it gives CASSENWTEQYF.

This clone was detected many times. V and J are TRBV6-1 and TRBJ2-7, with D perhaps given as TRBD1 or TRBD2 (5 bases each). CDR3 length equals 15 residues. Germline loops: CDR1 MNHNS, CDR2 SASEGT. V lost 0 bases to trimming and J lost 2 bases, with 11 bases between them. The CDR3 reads CASSEAGHGAYEQYF. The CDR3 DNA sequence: TGTGCCAGCAGTGAAGCCGGACACGGGGCCTACGAGCAGTACTTC.

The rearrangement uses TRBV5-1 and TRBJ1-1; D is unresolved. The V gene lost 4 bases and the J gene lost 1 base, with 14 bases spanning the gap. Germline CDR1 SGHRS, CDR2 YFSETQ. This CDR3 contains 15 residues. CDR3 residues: CASSPDGPENTEAFF. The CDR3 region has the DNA TGCGCCAGCAGCCCGGATGGACCGGAGAACACTGAAGCTTTCTTT.

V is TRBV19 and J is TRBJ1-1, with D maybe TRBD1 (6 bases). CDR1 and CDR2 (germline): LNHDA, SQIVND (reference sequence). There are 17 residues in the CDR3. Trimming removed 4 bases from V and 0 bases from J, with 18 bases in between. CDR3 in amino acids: CASSTSPSAGVNTEAFF. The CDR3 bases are TGTGCCAGTAGTACTTCCCCCTCGGCAGGGGTGAACACTGAAGCTTTCTTT.

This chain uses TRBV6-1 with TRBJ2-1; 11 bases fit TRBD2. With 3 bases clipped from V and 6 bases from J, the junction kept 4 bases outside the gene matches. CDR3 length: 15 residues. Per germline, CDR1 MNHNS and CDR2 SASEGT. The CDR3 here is CASSERLAGGNEQFF. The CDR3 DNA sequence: TGTGCCAGCAGTGAGAGGCTAGCGGGGGGCAATGAGCAGTTCTTC.

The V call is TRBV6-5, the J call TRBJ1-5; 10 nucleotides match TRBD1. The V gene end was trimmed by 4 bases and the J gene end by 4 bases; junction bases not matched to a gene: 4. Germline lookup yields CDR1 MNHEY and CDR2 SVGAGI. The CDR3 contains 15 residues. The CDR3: CASSSGTGANQPQHF. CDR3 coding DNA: TGTGCCAGCAGTTCCGGGACAGGGGCTAATCAGCCCCAGCATTTT.

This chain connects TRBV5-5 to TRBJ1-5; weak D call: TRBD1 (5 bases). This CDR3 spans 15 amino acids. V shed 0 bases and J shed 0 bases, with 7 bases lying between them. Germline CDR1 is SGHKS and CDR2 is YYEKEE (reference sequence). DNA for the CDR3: TGTGCCAGCAGCTTGGGAGGGACTAGCAATCAGCCCCAGCATTTT. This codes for CASSLGGTSNQPQHF.

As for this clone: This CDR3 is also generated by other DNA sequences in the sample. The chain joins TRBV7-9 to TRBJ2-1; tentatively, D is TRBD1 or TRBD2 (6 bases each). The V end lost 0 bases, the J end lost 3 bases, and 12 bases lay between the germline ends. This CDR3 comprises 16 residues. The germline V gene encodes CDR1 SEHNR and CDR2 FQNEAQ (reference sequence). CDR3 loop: CASSLATGGLYNEQFF. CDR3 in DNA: TGTGCCAGCAGCTTAGCGACCGGGGGCCTCTACAATGAGCAGTTCTTC. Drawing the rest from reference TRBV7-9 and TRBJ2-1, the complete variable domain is DTGVSQNPRHKITKRGQNVTFRCDPISEHNRLYWYRQTLGQGPEFLTYFQNEAQLEKSRLLSDRFSAERPKGSFSTLEIQRTEQGDSAMYLCASSLATGGLYNEQFFGPGTRLTVL.

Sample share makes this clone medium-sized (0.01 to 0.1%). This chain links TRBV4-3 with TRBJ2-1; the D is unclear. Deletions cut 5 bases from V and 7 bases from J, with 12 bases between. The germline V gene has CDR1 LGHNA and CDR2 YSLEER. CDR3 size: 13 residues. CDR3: CASSLSIGNEQFF. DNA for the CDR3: TGCGCCAGCAGCTTGTCTATCGGGAATGAGCAGTTCTTC.

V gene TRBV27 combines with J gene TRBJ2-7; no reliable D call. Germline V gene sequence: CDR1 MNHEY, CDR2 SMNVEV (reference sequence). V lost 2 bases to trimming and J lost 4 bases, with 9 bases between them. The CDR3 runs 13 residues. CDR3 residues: CASSLGLNYEQYF. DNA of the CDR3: TGTGCCAGCAGTTTAGGCCTCAATTACGAGCAGTACTTC.

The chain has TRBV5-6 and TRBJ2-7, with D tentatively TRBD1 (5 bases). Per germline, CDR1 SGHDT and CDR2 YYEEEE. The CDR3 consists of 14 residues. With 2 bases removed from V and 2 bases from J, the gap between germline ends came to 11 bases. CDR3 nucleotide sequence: TGTGCCAGCAGCTTCGGACAATTCGCCTACGAGCAGTACTTC. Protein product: CASSFGQFAYEQYF.

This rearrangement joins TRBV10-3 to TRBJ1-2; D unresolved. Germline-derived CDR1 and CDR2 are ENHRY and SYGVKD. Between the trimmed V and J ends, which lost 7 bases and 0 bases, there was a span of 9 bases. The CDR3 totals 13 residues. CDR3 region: CAITADANYGYTF. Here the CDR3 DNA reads TGTGCCATCACCGCGGACGCTAACTATGGCTACACCTTC.

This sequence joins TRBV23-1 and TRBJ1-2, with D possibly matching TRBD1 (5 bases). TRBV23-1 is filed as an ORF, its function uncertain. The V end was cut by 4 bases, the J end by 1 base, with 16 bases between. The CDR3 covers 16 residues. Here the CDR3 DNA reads TGCGCCAGCAGTCCCCCAGGGCCTACACTTAACTATGGCTACACCTTC. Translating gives CASSPPGPTLNYGYTF.

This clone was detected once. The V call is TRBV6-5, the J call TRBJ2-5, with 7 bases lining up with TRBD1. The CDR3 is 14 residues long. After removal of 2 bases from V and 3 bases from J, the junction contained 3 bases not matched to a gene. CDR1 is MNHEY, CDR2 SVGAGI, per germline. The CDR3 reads CASSYGTAKETQYF. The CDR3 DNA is TGTGCCAGCAGTTACGGGACAGCCAAAGAGACCCAGTACTTC.

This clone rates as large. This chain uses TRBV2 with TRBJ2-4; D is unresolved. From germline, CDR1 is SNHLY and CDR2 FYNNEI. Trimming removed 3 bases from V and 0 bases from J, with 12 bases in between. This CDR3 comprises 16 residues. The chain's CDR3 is CASSDEAGLAKNIQYF. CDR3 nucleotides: TGTGCCAGCAGTGACGAGGCAGGCCTAGCCAAAAACATTCAGTACTTC.

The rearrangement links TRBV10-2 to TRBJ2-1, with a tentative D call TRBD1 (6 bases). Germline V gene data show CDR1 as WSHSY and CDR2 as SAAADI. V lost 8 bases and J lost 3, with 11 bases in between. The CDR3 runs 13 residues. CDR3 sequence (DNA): TGCGCCAGCGGGGACACCAACTACAATGAGCAGTTCTTC. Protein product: CASGDTNYNEQFF.

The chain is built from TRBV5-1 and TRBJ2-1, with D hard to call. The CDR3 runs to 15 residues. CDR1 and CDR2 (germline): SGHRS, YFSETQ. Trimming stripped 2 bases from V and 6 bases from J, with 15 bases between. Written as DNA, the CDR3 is TGCGCCAGCAGCTTAGGCGATAGAAAGGGCAATGAGCAGTTCTTC. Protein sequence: CASSLGDRKGNEQFF.